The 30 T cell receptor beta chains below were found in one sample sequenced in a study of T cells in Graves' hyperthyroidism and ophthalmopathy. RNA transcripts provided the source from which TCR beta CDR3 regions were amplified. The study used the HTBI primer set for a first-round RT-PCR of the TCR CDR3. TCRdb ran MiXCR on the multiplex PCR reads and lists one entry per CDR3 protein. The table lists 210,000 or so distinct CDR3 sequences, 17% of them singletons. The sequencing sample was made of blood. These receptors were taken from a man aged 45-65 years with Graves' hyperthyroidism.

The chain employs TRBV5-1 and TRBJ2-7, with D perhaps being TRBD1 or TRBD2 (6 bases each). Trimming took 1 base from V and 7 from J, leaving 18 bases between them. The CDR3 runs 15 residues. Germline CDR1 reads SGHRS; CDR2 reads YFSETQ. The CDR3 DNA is TGCGCCAGCAGCTTGACAAGGGGGGCTTCAGGGGAGCAGTACTTC. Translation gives CASSLTRGASGEQYF.

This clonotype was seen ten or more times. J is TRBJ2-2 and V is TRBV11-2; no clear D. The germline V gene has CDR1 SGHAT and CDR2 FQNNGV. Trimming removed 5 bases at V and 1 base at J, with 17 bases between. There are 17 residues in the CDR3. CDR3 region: CASSLHWAPGNTGELFF. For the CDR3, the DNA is TGTGCCAGCAGCCTCCATTGGGCCCCAGGGAACACCGGGGAGCTGTTTTTT.

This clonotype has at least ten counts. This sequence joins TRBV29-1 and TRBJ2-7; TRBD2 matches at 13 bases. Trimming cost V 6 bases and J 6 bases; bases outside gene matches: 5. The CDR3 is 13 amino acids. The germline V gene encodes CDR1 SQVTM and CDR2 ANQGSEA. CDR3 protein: CSVRTSGRGEQYF. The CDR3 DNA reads TGCAGCGTAAGGACTAGCGGGAGAGGCGAGCAGTACTTC.

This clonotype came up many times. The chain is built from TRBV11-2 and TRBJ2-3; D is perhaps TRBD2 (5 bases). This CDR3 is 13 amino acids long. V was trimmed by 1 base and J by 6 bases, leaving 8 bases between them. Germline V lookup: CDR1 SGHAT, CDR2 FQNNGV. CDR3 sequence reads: CASSLGRVDTQYF. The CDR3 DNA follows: TGTGCCAGCAGCTTAGGGCGGGTGGATACGCAGTATTTT.

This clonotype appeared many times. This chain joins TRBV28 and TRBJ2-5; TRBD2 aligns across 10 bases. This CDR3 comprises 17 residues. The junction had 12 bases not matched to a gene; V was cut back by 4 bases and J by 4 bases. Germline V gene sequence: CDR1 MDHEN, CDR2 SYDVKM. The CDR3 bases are TGTGCCAGCAGTTCTCCGGAGCGGGAGGGCCTTCTAGAGACCCAGTACTTC. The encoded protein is CASSSPEREGLLETQYF.

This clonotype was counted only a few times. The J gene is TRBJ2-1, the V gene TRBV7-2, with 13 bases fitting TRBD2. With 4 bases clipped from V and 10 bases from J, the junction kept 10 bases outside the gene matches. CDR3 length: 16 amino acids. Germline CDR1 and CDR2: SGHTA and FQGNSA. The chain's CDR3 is CASSYGTSGIEKEQFF. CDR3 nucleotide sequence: TGTGCCAGCAGCTACGGGACTAGCGGGATCGAGAAGGAGCAGTTCTTC.

The CDR3 reads CASGLTVSSGANVLTF. CDR3 DNA: TGTGCTAGTGGTTTGACAGTAAGCTCTGGGGCCAACGTCCTGACTTTC. The chain joins TRBV12-5 to TRBJ2-6; no definite D call. The germline V gene has CDR1 LGHNT and CDR2 FRNRAP. Trimming shortened V by 2 bases and J by 0 bases, and 8 bases separated the two germline ends. This CDR3 has 16 residues.

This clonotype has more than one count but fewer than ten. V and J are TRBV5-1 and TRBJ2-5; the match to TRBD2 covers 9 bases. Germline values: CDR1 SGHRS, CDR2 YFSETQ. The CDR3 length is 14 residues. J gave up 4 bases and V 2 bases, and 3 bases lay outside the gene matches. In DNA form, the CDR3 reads TGCGCCAGCAGCTTTTCGACTAGCGGAGAGACCCAGTACTTC. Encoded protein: CASSFSTSGETQYF.

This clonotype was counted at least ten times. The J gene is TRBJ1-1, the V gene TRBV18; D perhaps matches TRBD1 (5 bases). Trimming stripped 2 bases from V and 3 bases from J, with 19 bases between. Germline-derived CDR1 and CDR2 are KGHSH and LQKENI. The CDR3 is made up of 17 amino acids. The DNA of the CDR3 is TGTGCCAGCTCACCAATGAGCAGGGACCGTGCGTACACTGAAGCTTTCTTT. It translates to CASSPMSRDRAYTEAFF.

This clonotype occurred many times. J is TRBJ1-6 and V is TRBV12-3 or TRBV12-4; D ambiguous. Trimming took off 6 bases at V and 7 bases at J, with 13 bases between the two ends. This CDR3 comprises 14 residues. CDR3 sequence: CASSESFGNSPLHF. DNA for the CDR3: TGTGCCAGCAGCGAGTCCTTTGGGAATTCACCCCTCCACTTT.

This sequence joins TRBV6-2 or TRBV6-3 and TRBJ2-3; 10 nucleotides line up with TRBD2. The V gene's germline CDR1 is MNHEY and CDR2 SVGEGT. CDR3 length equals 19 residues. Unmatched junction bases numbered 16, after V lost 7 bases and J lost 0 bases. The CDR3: CASKPSLAGPLLSTDTQYF. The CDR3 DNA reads TGTGCCAGCAAACCCTCACTAGCGGGGCCTCTACTAAGCACAGATACGCAGTATTTT.

The DNA for the CDR3 is TGCGCCAGCAGCCCCTCCGGGATAGACAATCAGCCCCAGCATTTT. Translating it yields CASSPSGIDNQPQHF. The rearrangement links TRBV5-1 to TRBJ1-5; the D is unclear. The V gene lost 4 bases and the J gene lost 3 bases, with 14 bases spanning the gap. Per the germline V gene, CDR1 is SGHRS and CDR2 is YFSETQ. The CDR3 is made up of 15 amino acids. Together with reference TRBV5-1 and TRBJ1-5, the CDR3 gives the full variable domain: KAGVTQTPRYLIKTRGQQVTLSCSPISGHRSVSWYQQTPGQGLQFLFEYFSETQRNKGNFPGRFSGRQFSNSRSEMNVSTLELGDSALYLCASSPSGIDNQPQHFGDGTRLSIL.

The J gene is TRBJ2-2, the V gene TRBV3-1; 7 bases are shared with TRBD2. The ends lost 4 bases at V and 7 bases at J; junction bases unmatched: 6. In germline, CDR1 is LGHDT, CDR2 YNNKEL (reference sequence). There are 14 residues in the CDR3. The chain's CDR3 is CASSRGLGDGELFF. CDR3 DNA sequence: TGTGCCAGCAGCCGAGGACTAGGGGACGGGGAGCTGTTTTTT.

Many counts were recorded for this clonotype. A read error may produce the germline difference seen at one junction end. The CDR3 DNA sequence: TGCAGTGCCAGAGCTACTAGCACAGATACGCAGTATTTT. As protein: CSARATSTDTQYF. The chain is built from TRBV20-1 and TRBJ2-3; D not resolved. Germline-derived CDR1 and CDR2 are DFQATT and SNEGSKA (reference sequence). This CDR3 contains 13 residues.

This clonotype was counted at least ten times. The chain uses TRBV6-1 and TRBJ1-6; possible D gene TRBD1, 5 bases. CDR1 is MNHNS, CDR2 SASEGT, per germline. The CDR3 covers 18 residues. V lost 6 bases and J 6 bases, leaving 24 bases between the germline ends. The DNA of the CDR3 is TGTGCCAGCAGAGCCCTTGGGTGGGGCAAGAACCTTAATTCACCCCTCCACTTT. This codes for CASRALGWGKNLNSPLHF.

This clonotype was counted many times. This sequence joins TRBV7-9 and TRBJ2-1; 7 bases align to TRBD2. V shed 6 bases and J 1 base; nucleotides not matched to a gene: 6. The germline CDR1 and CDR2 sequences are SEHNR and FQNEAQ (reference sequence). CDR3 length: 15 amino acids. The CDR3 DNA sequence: TGTGCCAGCAGTCCCCCTAGCGGATCCTACAATGAGCAGTTCTTC. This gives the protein CASSPPSGSYNEQFF.

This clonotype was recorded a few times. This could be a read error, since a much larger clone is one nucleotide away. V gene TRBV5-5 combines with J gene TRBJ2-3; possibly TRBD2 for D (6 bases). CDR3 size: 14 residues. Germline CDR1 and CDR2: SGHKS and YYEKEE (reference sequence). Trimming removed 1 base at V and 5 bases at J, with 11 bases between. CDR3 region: CASSLLQGLDTQYF. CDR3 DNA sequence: TGTGCCAGCAGCTTGTTGCAGGGACTAGATACGCAGTATTTT.

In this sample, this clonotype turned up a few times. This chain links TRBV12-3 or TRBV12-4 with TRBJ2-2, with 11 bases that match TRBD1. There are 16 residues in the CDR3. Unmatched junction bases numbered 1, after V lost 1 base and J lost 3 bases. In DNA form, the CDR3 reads TGTGCCAGCAGTTTAGGGGACAGGGGGGACACCGGGGAGCTGTTTTTT. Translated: CASSLGDRGDTGELFF.

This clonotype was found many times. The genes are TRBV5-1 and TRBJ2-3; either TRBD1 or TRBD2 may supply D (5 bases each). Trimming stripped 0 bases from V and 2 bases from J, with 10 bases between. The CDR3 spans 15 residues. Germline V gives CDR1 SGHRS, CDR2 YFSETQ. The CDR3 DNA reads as TGCGCCAGCAGCTTGGCCGGGGACCTCACAGATACGCAGTATTTT. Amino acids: CASSLAGDLTDTQYF.

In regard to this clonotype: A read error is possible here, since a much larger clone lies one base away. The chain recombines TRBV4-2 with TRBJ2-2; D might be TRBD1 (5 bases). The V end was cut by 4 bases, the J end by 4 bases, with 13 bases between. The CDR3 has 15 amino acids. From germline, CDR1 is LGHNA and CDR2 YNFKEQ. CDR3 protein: CASSLGQDFTGELFF. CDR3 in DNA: TGTGCCAGCAGCCTTGGACAAGATTTCACCGGGGAGCTGTTTTTT.

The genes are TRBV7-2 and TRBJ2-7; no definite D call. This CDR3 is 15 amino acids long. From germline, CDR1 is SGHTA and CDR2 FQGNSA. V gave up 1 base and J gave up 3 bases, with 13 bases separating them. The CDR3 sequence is CASSLVGRLDYEQYF. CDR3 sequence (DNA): TGTGCCAGCAGCTTAGTAGGAAGGCTAGACTACGAGCAGTACTTC. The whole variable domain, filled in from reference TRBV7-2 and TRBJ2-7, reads GAGVSQSPSNKVTEKGKDVELRCDPISGHTALYWYRQSLGQGLEFLIYFQGNSAPDKSGLPSDRFSAERTGGSVSTLTIQRTQQEDSAVYLCASSLVGRLDYEQYFGPGTRLTVT.

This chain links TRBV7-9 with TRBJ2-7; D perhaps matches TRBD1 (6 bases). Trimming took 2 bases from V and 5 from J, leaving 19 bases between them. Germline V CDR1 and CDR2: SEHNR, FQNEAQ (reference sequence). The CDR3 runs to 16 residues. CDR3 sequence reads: CASSLLGGDFFDEQYF. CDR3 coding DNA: TGTGCCAGCAGCTTATTAGGGGGAGACTTTTTTGACGAGCAGTACTTC.

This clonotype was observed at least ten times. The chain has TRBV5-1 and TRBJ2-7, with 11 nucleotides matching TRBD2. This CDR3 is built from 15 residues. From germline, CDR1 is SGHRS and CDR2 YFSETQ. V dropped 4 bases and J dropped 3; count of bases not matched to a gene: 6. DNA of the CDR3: TGCGCCAGCAGCAACCCACTAGCGGGGGTCTACGAGCAGTACTTC. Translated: CASSNPLAGVYEQYF. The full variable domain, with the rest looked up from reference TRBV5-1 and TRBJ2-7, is KAGVTQTPRYLIKTRGQQVTLSCSPISGHRSVSWYQQTPGQGLQFLFEYFSETQRNKGNFPGRFSGRQFSNSRSEMNVSTLELGDSALYLCASSNPLAGVYEQYFGPGTRLTVT.

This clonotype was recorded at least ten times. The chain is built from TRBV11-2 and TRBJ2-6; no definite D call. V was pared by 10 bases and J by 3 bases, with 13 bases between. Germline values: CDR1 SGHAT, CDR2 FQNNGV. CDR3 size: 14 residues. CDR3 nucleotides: TGTGCCACCCGTGTTCTACGTGGGGCCAACGTCCTGACTTTC. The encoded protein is CATRVLRGANVLTF.

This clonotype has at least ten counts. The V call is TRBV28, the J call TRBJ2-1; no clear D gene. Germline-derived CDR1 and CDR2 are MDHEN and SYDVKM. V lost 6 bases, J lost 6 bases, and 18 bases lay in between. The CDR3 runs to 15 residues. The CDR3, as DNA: TGTGCCAGCAGAAAGGGCGCGGCACGGTCCAATGAGCAGTTCTTC. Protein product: CASRKGAARSNEQFF. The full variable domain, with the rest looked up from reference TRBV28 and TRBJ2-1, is DVKVTQSSRYLVKRTGEKVFLECVQDMDHENMFWYRQDPGLGLRLIYFSYDVKMKEKGDIPEGYSVSREKKERFSLILESASTNQTSMYLCASRKGAARSNEQFFGPGTRLTVL.

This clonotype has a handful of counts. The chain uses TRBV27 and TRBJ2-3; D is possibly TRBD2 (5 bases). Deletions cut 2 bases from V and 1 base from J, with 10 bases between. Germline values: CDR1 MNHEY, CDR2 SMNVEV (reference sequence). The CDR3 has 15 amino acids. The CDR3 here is CASSLILEGTDTQYF. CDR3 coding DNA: TGTGCCAGCAGTTTAATACTAGAGGGCACAGATACGCAGTATTTT.

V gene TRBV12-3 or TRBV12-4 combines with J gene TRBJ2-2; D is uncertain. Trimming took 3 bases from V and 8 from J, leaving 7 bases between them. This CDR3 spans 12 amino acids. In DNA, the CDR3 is TGTGCCAGCAGTTTTACGTTTGGGGAGCTGTTTTTT. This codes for CASSFTFGELFF.

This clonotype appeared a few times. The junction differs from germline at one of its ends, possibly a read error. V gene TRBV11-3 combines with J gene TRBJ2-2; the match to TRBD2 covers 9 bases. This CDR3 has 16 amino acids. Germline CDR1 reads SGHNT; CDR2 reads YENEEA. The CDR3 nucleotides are TGTGCCCGCAGCACTTATAGCGGGAGTGACACCGGGGAGCTGTTTTTT. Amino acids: CARSTYSGSDTGELFF. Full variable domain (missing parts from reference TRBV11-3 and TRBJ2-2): EAGVVQSPRYKIIEKKQPVAFWCNPISGHNTLYWYLQNLGQGPELLIRYENEEAVDDSQLPKDRFSAERLKGVDSTLKIQPAELGDSAVYLCARSTYSGSDTGELFFGEGSRLTVL.

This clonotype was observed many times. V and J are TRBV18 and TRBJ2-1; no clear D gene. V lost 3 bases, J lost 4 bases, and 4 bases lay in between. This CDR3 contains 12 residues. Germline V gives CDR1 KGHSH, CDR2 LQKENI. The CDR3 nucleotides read TGTGCCAGCTCACCTGCTTACAATGAGCAGTTCTTC. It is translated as CASSPAYNEQFF.

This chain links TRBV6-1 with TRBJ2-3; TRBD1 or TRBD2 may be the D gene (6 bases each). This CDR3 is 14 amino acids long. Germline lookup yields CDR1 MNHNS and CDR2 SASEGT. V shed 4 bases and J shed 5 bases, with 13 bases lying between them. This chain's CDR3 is CASSVAGGGDTQYF. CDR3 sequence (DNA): TGTGCCAGCAGTGTGGCCGGAGGGGGAGATACGCAGTATTTT.